This entry lists 21 T cell receptor beta chains sequenced from one sample in a study of long-term antiretroviral therapy in people with HIV. Running of the v3.0 immunoSEQ assay took place at survey level. Profiling relied on immunoSEQ multiplex PCR, and the TCRdb table lists in-frame clones only, not all of them. Among 35,000 to 40,000 clones listed, roughly 82% were seen once. Material: unsorted PBMCs, obtained 0.3 years after starting antiretroviral therapy. These receptors were taken from a man between 18 and 29 years old with HIV.

V usage is TRBV11-3 and J usage is TRBJ2-3, with D possibly being TRBD2 (6 bases). CDR1 is SGHNT and CDR2 is YENEEA in the germline V gene. Trimming cost V 3 bases and J 2 bases, with 12 bases left between them. The CDR3 is made up of 15 amino acids. The CDR3 loop reads CASSFQAGNTDTQYF. The CDR3 nucleotides are TGTGCCAGCAGCTTCCAGGCGGGAAACACAGATACGCAGTATTTT.

This clone was recorded only once. The J gene is TRBJ2-1, the V gene TRBV19, with D perhaps being TRBD1 or TRBD2 (6 bases each). CDR1 LNHDA and CDR2 SQIVND come from the germline V gene (reference sequence). V shed 1 base and J shed 3 bases, with 25 bases lying between them. The CDR3 loop spans 20 amino acids. The CDR3 sequence is CASSIGGRFSFEGGYNEQFF. CDR3 in DNA: TGTGCCAGTAGTATAGGTGGTAGATTTAGCTTTGAGGGGGGCTACAATGAGCAGTTCTTC.

This rearrangement joins TRBV29-1 to TRBJ2-2; either TRBD1 or TRBD2 may supply D (6 bases each). V gave up 0 bases and J gave up 2 bases, with 19 bases separating them. Germline V gene sequence: CDR1 SQVTM, CDR2 ANQGSEA. This CDR3 contains 18 residues. CDR3 loop: CSVEDDNGGRLNTGELFF. The CDR3 DNA reads TGCAGCGTTGAAGATGATAACGGGGGCCGTTTAAACACCGGGGAGCTGTTTTTT.

V and J are TRBV7-9 and TRBJ2-1, with TRBD1 matching 9 bases. Trimming cost V 5 bases and J 3 bases; bases outside gene matches: 14. From germline, CDR1 is SEHNR and CDR2 FQNEAQ (reference sequence). This CDR3 comprises 18 residues. CDR3 loop: CASSDRDRAGSIYNEQFF. The CDR3 region has the DNA TGTGCCAGCAGCGACCGGGACAGGGCTGGTAGTATCTACAATGAGCAGTTCTTC.

The chain employs TRBV10-1 and TRBJ2-3, with TRBD2 as a possible D gene (7 bases). V shed 4 bases and J shed 3 bases, with 17 bases lying between them. CDR1 and CDR2 from the germline V gene are WNHNN and SYGVQD (reference sequence). The CDR3 loop spans 16 amino acids. CDR3 coding DNA: TGCGCCAGCAGTGGATGGGGGGGGGCAGGTACAGATACGCAGTATTTT. Encoded protein: CASSGWGGAGTDTQYF.

The genes are TRBV4-3 and TRBJ2-6; no clear D. The V gene's germline CDR1 is LGHNA and CDR2 YSLEER. The CDR3 sequence is 16 residues long. Trimming removed 0 bases from V and 2 bases from J, with 8 bases in between. The CDR3 sequence: CASSQDRATGANVLTF. The CDR3 DNA is TGCGCCAGCAGCCAAGATAGGGCGACTGGGGCCAACGTCCTGACTTTC.

Concerning this clone: A read error may produce the germline difference seen at one junction end. The chain combines TRBV11-2 with TRBJ1-1; 11 bases are a match to TRBD1. From germline, CDR1 is SGHAT and CDR2 FQNNGV. This CDR3 has 15 residues. CDR3 region: CASSLGTGGDTEAFF. The CDR3 DNA sequence: TGTGCCAGCAGTTTAGGGACAGGGGGAGACACTGAAGCTTTCTTT.

The CDR3 nucleotides read TGTGCCAGCTCACCAACCGGACAAACCCCTGGCTACACCTTC. This encodes CASSPTGQTPGYTF. The chain is built from TRBV18 and TRBJ1-2; D is possibly TRBD1 (5 bases). V lost 2 bases and J lost 7, with 14 bases in between. Germline-derived CDR1 and CDR2 are KGHSH and LQKENI. The CDR3 totals 14 residues.

This rearrangement joins TRBV29-1 to TRBJ1-1; 7 bases agree with TRBD1. Germline V CDR1 and CDR2: SQVTM, ANQGSEA. The junction had 8 bases not matched to a gene; V was cut back by 7 bases and J by 0 bases. This CDR3 spans 14 amino acids. The CDR3 spells CSATPGTVNTEAFF. Written as DNA, the CDR3 is TGCAGCGCTACCCCTGGGACAGTGAACACTGAAGCTTTCTTT.

This chain links TRBV7-9 with TRBJ2-5; 7 bases agree with TRBD2. Germline loops: CDR1 SEHNR, CDR2 FQNEAQ (reference sequence). The CDR3 consists of 15 residues. J was trimmed by 4 bases and V by 2 bases; bases with no gene match: 7. The DNA of the CDR3 is TGTGCCAGCAGCTTACAGATCCCGGGGGGAGAGACCCAGTACTTC. Its translation: CASSLQIPGGETQYF.

This sequence joins TRBV27 and TRBJ1-4; D gene uncertain. V dropped 3 bases and J dropped 0 bases, with 5 bases sitting between them. The CDR3 length is 14 residues. The V gene's germline CDR1 is MNHEY and CDR2 SMNVEV (reference sequence). The CDR3 reads CASSFAATNEKLFF. The CDR3 DNA reads TGTGCCAGCAGTTTCGCTGCAACTAATGAAAAACTGTTTTTT.

The chain couples TRBV11-2 to TRBJ2-5; 8 bases are a match to TRBD2. CDR1 and CDR2 from the germline V gene are SGHAT and FQNNGV. Trimming removed 5 bases from V and 3 bases from J; junction bases left unmatched: 8. This CDR3 contains 15 residues. The CDR3 DNA sequence: TGTGCCAGCAGCCGCCGGGGGGGGCGGGAAGAGACCCAGTACTTC. As protein: CASSRRGGREETQYF.

The V gene is TRBV7-2, the J gene TRBJ2-5, with D possibly TRBD2 on 5 matching bases. Germline CDR1 is SGHTA and CDR2 is FQGNSA. The V end lost 2 bases, the J end lost 5 bases, and 12 bases lay between the germline ends. The CDR3 extends over 14 amino acids. The CDR3 is CASSLLYRRETQYF. CDR3 DNA sequence: TGTGCCAGCAGCTTATTATACCGGAGGGAGACCCAGTACTTC.

This rearrangement joins TRBV2 to TRBJ1-6; D unclear. Deletions cut 8 bases from V and 8 bases from J, with 7 bases between. This CDR3 is 11 amino acids long. The germline V gene has CDR1 SNHLY and CDR2 FYNNEI. The CDR3 is CASSSDSPLHF. Here the CDR3 DNA reads TGTGCCAGCTCATCCGATTCACCCCTCCACTTT. The complete variable domain, with remaining parts taken from reference TRBV2 and TRBJ1-6, reads EPEVTQTPSHQVTQMGQEVILRCVPISNHLYFYWYRQILGQKVEFLVSFYNNEISEKSEIFDDQFSVERPDGSNFTLKIRSTKLEDSAMYFCASSSDSPLHFGNGTRLTVT.

The chain couples TRBV7-2 to TRBJ2-3; 9 bases are shared with TRBD2. CDR1 and CDR2 (germline): SGHTA, FQGNSA. CDR3 size: 15 residues. Trimming cost V 1 base and J 5 bases; bases outside gene matches: 4. The chain's CDR3 is CASSLGASGEDTQYF. The DNA for the CDR3 is TGTGCCAGCAGCTTAGGGGCTAGCGGGGAAGATACGCAGTATTTT. Using reference TRBV7-2 and TRBJ2-3 for the parts outside the CDR3, the full variable domain is GAGVSQSPSNKVTEKGKDVELRCDPISGHTALYWYRQSLGQGLEFLIYFQGNSAPDKSGLPSDRFSAERTGGSVSTLTIQRTQQEDSAVYLCASSLGASGEDTQYFGPGTRLTVL.

The genes are TRBV18 and TRBJ1-1; 8 nucleotides line up with TRBD1. The V gene's germline CDR1 is KGHSH and CDR2 LQKENI. The CDR3 is 15 residues long. With 1 base clipped from V and 4 bases from J, the junction kept 5 bases outside the gene matches. CDR3 loop: CASSPQDRAPTEAFF. The CDR3 DNA follows: TGTGCCAGCTCACCACAGGACAGGGCCCCCACTGAAGCTTTCTTT.

Only a few counts were recorded for this clone. The rearrangement links TRBV10-1 to TRBJ1-2, with D tentatively TRBD1 (5 bases). This CDR3 is 15 amino acids long. Trimming left V 2 bases short and J 2 bases short, with 12 bases between. CDR1 is WNHNN, CDR2 SYGVQD, per germline (reference sequence). CDR3 amino acids: CASSEPDRPNYGYTF. The CDR3, as DNA: TGCGCCAGCAGTGAGCCCGACAGACCCAACTATGGCTACACCTTC.

The CDR3: CASSVGRTGTQRDEQFF. In nucleotides, the CDR3 is TGTGCCAGCAGCGTAGGAAGAACCGGGACTCAGAGGGATGAGCAGTTCTTC. V is TRBV9 and J is TRBJ2-1, with a tentative D call TRBD2 (6 bases). The ends were cut back, 0 bases at V and 8 bases at J, with 21 bases in the middle. This CDR3 has 17 residues. Germline assignment: CDR1 SGDLS and CDR2 YYNGEE.

J is TRBJ1-1 and V is TRBV29-1; a possible D gene is TRBD1 (6 bases). Germline CDR1 is SQVTM and CDR2 is ANQGSEA. The V end lost 7 bases, the J end lost 4 bases, and 16 bases lay between the germline ends. CDR3 length equals 13 residues. As DNA, the CDR3 is TGCAGCGAGACCCGCCAGGGGAGCACTGAAGCTTTCTTT. Amino acid sequence: CSETRQGSTEAFF.

V and J are TRBV28 and TRBJ1-2; D remains ambiguous. V was pared by 5 bases and J by 2 bases, with 9 bases between. This CDR3 region has 13 residues. The germline CDR1 and CDR2 sequences are MDHEN and SYDVKM. CDR3 DNA sequence: TGTGCCAGCAGTCCTGTGAGGAACTATGGCTACACCTTC. It codes for CASSPVRNYGYTF.

This chain connects TRBV12-5 to TRBJ2-5; the match to TRBD2 covers 9 bases. J gave up 1 base and V 5 bases, and 8 bases lay outside the gene matches. This CDR3 has 16 residues. The germline CDR1 and CDR2 sequences are LGHNT and FRNRAP. The CDR3 region is CASGLDSGGLQETQYF. For the CDR3, the DNA is TGTGCTAGTGGTCTCGATAGCGGGGGCCTCCAAGAGACCCAGTACTTC. The whole variable domain, filled in from reference TRBV12-5 and TRBJ2-5, reads DARVTQTPRHKVTEMGQEVTMRCQPILGHNTVFWYRQTMMQGLELLAYFRNRAPLDDSGMPKDRFSAEMPDATLATLKIQPSEPRDSAVYFCASGLDSGGLQETQYFGPGTRLLVL.